These 12 T cell receptor beta chains were sequenced from one sample in a study of blood T cell repertoires in COVID-19 (dated by TCRdb to about 2020). Receptor libraries were prepared by the immunoSEQ multiplex PCR assay. TCRdb holds this immuneACCESS table with in-frame rearrangements only. Some clones are missing; in checked studies, unresolved V genes explain under half, and the rest has no known cause. The sample table holds about 520,000 clones, of which approximately 83% were seen once. 3% to 3.5% of the sample lies in the top ten. Sequences were obtained from peripheral blood. These receptors all stem from a human donor in a cohort sampled during active COVID-19.

Written as DNA, the CDR3 is TGTGCCAGCAGCTTACCGGGAGTTCTCACCGGGGAGCTGTTTTTT. This translates into CASSLPGVLTGELFF. The chain has TRBV7-2 and TRBJ2-2; possibly TRBD2 for D (6 bases). V was clipped by 2 bases and J by 4 bases, with 11 bases between them. Germline V CDR1 and CDR2: SGHTA, FQGNSA. The CDR3 runs 15 residues.

This chain uses TRBV7-9 with TRBJ1-1; 7 bases are a match to TRBD1. V shed 1 base and J 4 bases; nucleotides not matched to a gene: 18. This CDR3 is 19 amino acids long. Germline-derived CDR1 and CDR2 are SEHNR and FQNEAQ (reference sequence). The CDR3 protein is CASSLVLTGINFDSTEAFF. The CDR3, as DNA: TGTGCCAGCAGCTTAGTATTGACAGGGATAAACTTCGATTCCACTGAAGCTTTCTTT.

Turning to this clone: The sample contains more than one DNA sequence encoding this CDR3. The CDR3 DNA reads TGTGCCAGCTCACAAGGCAGGGAAGCTTTCTTT. Amino acid sequence: CASSQGREAFF. The chain couples TRBV3-1 (or the pseudogene TRBV3-2) to TRBJ1-1; no clear D gene. The germline V and J ends were trimmed by 8 bases and 8 bases, with 12 bases remaining between them. The V gene's germline CDR1 is LGHDT and CDR2 YNNKEL (reference sequence). This CDR3 has 11 residues.

The chain employs TRBV30 and TRBJ1-4; TRBD1 is a possible D gene (5 bases). The CDR3 covers 15 residues. V shed 4 bases and J shed 8 bases, with 20 bases lying between them. Germline V gene data show CDR1 as GTSNPN and CDR2 as SVGIG (reference sequence). CDR3: CAWNDGGRGREKLFF. In nucleotides, the CDR3 is TGTGCCTGGAATGATGGGGGGAGGGGTCGGGAAAAACTGTTTTTT.

This clone was seen just once. V usage is TRBV7-6 and J usage is TRBJ1-4; TRBD1 matches 7 bases. This CDR3 has 13 amino acids. Losses at the gene ends were 6 bases for V and 11 bases for J; bases not matched to a gene: 9. Germline values: CDR1 SGHVS, CDR2 FNYEAQ. CDR3 region: CASSRRDSNKLFF. The DNA for the CDR3 is TGTGCCAGCAGTCGCCGGGACAGTAATAAACTGTTTTTT.

The V gene is TRBV2, the J gene TRBJ2-3; a weak D match, TRBD1 (6 bases). The CDR3 is 16 residues long. Germline V gives CDR1 SNHLY, CDR2 FYNNEI. V was pared by 8 bases and J by 0 bases, with 18 bases between. The CDR3 DNA reads TGTGCCAGCGGTATCGGACAGTCTCCTAGCACAGATACGCAGTATTTT. Encoded protein: CASGIGQSPSTDTQYF.

The rearrangement links TRBV6-4 to TRBJ2-1; TRBD2 is a possible D gene (5 bases). The CDR3 is 15 amino acids. V shed 3 bases and J shed 4 bases, with 13 bases lying between them. Germline V gives CDR1 MRHNA, CDR2 SNTAGT. CDR3 sequence: CASSEMPGFYNEQFF. The CDR3 DNA sequence: TGTGCCAGCAGTGAAATGCCGGGGTTTTACAATGAGCAGTTCTTC.

The chain is built from TRBV19 and TRBJ2-3; tentatively, D is TRBD1 (5 bases). Looked up from germline, CDR1 is LNHDA and CDR2 is SQIVND (reference sequence). This CDR3 region has 14 residues. Deletions cut 6 bases from V and 1 base from J, with 11 bases between. CDR3 bases: TGTGCCAGTAGGAGGACACCCCGCACAGATACGCAGTATTTT. Translation gives CASRRTPRTDTQYF.

V gene TRBV29-1 combines with J gene TRBJ1-1, with a tentative D call TRBD1 (5 bases). Per germline, CDR1 SQVTM and CDR2 ANQGSEA. This CDR3 is 10 amino acids long. V gave up 7 bases and J gave up 8 bases, with 11 bases separating them. The CDR3 loop is CSAGGIEAFF. The CDR3 nucleotides read TGCAGCGCCGGGGGTATAGAAGCTTTCTTT. Complete variable domain (other parts from reference TRBV29-1 and TRBJ1-1): SAVISQKPSRDICQRGTSLTIQCQVDSQVTMMFWYRQQPGQSLTLIATANQGSEATYESGFVIDKFPISRPNLTFSTLTVSNMSPEDSSIYLCSAGGIEAFFGQGTRLTVV.

This clone came up once. V and J are TRBV3-1 (or the pseudogene TRBV3-2) and TRBJ1-2, with 8 bases that match TRBD1. V dropped 4 bases and J dropped 8; count of bases not matched to a gene: 3. The CDR3 has 12 amino acids. Germline V lookup: CDR1 LGHDT, CDR2 YNNKEL (reference sequence). The CDR3 protein is CASSLGQGGYTF. CDR3 coding DNA: TGTGCCAGCAGCCTAGGACAGGGAGGCTACACCTTC.

The chain recombines TRBV28 with TRBJ2-7; a possible D gene is TRBD1 (6 bases). Germline CDR1 is MDHEN and CDR2 is SYDVKM. The V gene lost 7 bases and the J gene lost 7 bases, with 23 bases spanning the gap. The CDR3 is made up of 15 amino acids. Written as DNA, the CDR3 is TGTGCCAGCACCATCGAACAGGGCGTGTCGCGGGAGCAGTACTTC. Amino acids: CASTIEQGVSREQYF.

This clone was picked up a small number of times. V and J are TRBV7-2 and TRBJ2-2; 7 positions agree with TRBD1. V lost 6 bases and J lost 6; bases outside the gene matches: 10. The CDR3 spans 15 residues. The germline CDR1 and CDR2 sequences are SGHTA and FQGNSA. CDR3 in amino acids: CASSSRGQRAGELFF. In DNA, the CDR3 is TGTGCCAGCAGTTCTAGGGGGCAACGAGCCGGGGAGCTGTTTTTT.